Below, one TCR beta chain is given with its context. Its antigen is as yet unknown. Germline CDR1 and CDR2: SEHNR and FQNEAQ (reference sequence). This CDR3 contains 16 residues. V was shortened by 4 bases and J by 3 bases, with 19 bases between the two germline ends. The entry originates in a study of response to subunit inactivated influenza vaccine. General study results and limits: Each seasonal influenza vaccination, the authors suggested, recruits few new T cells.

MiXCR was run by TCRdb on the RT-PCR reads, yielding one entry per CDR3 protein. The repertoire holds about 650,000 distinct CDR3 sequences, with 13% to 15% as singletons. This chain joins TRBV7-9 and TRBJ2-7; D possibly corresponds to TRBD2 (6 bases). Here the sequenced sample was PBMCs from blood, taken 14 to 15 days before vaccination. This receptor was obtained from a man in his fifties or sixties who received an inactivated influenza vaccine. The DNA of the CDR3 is TGTGCCAGCAGCTCGCCCGGGGACTCAAGGTACTACGAGCAGTACTTC. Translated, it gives CASSSPGDSRYYEQYF.